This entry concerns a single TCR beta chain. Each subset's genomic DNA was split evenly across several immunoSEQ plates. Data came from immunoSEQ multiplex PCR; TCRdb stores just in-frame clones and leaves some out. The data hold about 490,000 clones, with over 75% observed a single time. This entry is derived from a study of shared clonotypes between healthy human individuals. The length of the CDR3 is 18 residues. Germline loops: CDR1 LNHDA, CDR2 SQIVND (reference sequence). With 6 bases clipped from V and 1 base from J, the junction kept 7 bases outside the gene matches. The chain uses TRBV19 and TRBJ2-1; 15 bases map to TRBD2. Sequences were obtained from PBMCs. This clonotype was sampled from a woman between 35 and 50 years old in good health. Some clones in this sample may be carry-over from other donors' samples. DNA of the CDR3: TGTGCCAGTAGACCCAGGACTAGCGGGAGGGCTTCCTACAATGAGCAGTTCTTC. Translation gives CASRPRTSGRASYNEQFF.